One sample yielded the 30 T cell receptor beta chains listed below, sequenced in a study of shared clonotypes between healthy human individuals. TCRdb's copy holds only in-frame clones and misses some; the assay was immunoSEQ multiplex PCR. The repertoire holds some 2,100,000 clones, under 95% seen once, with more than 1.5% in the top ten. Cells designated naive CD8 were CD45RO-negative and were positively selected for CCR7, with terminally differentiated effector memory CD45RA+ cells excluded. The sequencing input was naive CD8+ T cells from PBMCs. Every receptor here comes from a man younger than 35 in good health. Some clones in this sample may be carry-over from other donors' samples.

This clone was counted a single time. This chain joins TRBV6-5 and TRBJ2-1; weak D call: TRBD2 (5 bases). V lost 0 bases and J 7 bases, leaving 13 bases between the germline ends. The germline CDR1 and CDR2 sequences are MNHEY and SVGAGI. The CDR3 runs 15 residues. The CDR3 region has the DNA TGTGCCAGCAGTTACTCCGTGGGAGACTCAAATGAGCAGTTCTTC. Its translation: CASSYSVGDSNEQFF.

This chain uses TRBV9 with TRBJ2-2; 8 nucleotides align to TRBD2. Germline trimming cut 5 bases from V and 6 bases from J; bases unmatched to any gene: 15. The CDR3 has 17 amino acids. Germline CDR1 is SGDLS and CDR2 is YYNGEE. The CDR3 here is CASRDNTGTSSPGELFF. The CDR3 DNA follows: TGTGCCAGCAGAGATAATACCGGGACTAGTTCCCCCGGGGAGCTGTTTTTT.

V usage is TRBV13 and J usage is TRBJ1-1, with a possible D match to TRBD1 (6 bases). This CDR3 has 13 amino acids. Trimming took off 5 bases at V and 6 bases at J, with 13 bases between the two ends. Germline V gene lookup returns CDR1 PRHDT and CDR2 FYEKMQ (reference sequence). The CDR3 nucleotides are TGTGCCAGCAGCGAAGGGGGGCCTGCTGAAGCTTTCTTT. Its protein is CASSEGGPAEAFF.

Notes on this clone: The sample carries other DNA sequences with the same CDR3. The chain recombines TRBV19 with TRBJ2-5; D is perhaps TRBD1 or TRBD2 (6 bases each). CDR1 is LNHDA and CDR2 is SQIVND in the germline V gene (reference sequence). There are 14 residues in the CDR3. The ends were cut back, 6 bases at V and 2 bases at J, with 13 bases in the middle. As DNA, the CDR3 is TGTGCCAGTAGCCCTCCGGGGGCACAAGAGACCCAGTACTTC. Its protein product is CASSPPGAQETQYF.

The chain uses TRBV7-9 and TRBJ1-1; a weak D match, TRBD1 (5 bases). From germline, CDR1 is SEHNR and CDR2 FQNEAQ (reference sequence). There are 14 residues in the CDR3. V lost 2 bases and J 5 bases, leaving 12 bases between the germline ends. The CDR3 here is CASSLKSQGTEAFF. The CDR3 coding sequence is TGTGCCAGCAGCTTAAAGTCTCAGGGAACTGAAGCTTTCTTT.

V and J are TRBV5-4 and TRBJ2-7, with 10 bases matching TRBD2. CDR1 is SGHNT, CDR2 YYREEE, per germline (reference sequence). Trimming removed 6 bases from V and 2 bases from J; junction bases left unmatched: 5. This CDR3 comprises 14 residues. CDR3: CASTVAGGTYEQYF. In nucleotides, the CDR3 is TGTGCCAGCACCGTAGCGGGAGGAACCTACGAGCAGTACTTC.

This rearrangement joins TRBV7-9 to TRBJ1-2; TRBD1 matches at 12 bases. The CDR3 has 16 residues. J gave up 6 bases and V 4 bases, and 9 bases lay outside the gene matches. Germline V gene data show CDR1 as SEHNR and CDR2 as FQNEAQ (reference sequence). Written as DNA, the CDR3 is TGTGCCAGCAGCTCCTCGGGACAGGGGGCGCGAAATGGCTACACCTTC. It is translated as CASSSSGQGARNGYTF.

The chain carries TRBV12-5 and TRBJ2-1; 7 bases line up with TRBD1. Germline V gene data show CDR1 as LGHNT and CDR2 as FRNRAP. The CDR3 spans 15 residues. Trimming took 1 base from V and 7 from J; bases not matched to a gene: 7. In DNA form, the CDR3 reads TGTGCTAGTGGTTTGGACAGGGGCATGGTGAATGAGCAGTTCTTC. Its translation: CASGLDRGMVNEQFF.

This clone was seen more than once but under ten times. J is TRBJ1-1 and V is TRBV7-9, with 7 bases aligning to TRBD1. The CDR3 runs to 12 residues. The junction had 3 bases not matched to a gene; V was cut back by 10 bases and J by 1 base. Germline CDR1 is SEHNR and CDR2 is FQNEAQ (reference sequence). The CDR3 loop reads CATGTANTEAFF. The DNA of the CDR3 is TGTGCCACCGGGACAGCGAACACTGAAGCTTTCTTT.

Details on this clone: This sample includes further DNA sequences coding for the same CDR3. This chain uses TRBV9 with TRBJ1-2; TRBD1 aligns across 7 bases. The CDR3 is 13 residues long. The V and J ends lost 2 bases and 2 bases, in that order; junction bases with no gene match: 0. The germline V gene encodes CDR1 SGDLS and CDR2 YYNGEE. The CDR3 region is CASSVGQNYGYTF. The CDR3 nucleotides read TGTGCCAGCAGCGTGGGACAGAACTATGGCTACACCTTC.

The genes are TRBV11-2 and TRBJ2-7; the match to TRBD1 covers 8 bases. Germline CDR1 and CDR2: SGHAT and FQNNGV. The CDR3 runs 17 residues. The ends lost 5 bases at V and 3 bases at J; junction bases unmatched: 15. The chain's CDR3 is CASSRSALGQGIYEQYF. CDR3 DNA sequence: TGTGCCAGCAGCCGCTCGGCCCTTGGACAGGGTATCTACGAGCAGTACTTC.

Remarks on this clone: The junction and the germline gene differ at one end; a read error may be behind it. The V gene is TRBV10-3, the J gene TRBJ2-1, with D possibly being TRBD2 (6 bases). The V gene's germline CDR1 is ENHRY and CDR2 SYGVKD. The CDR3 has 14 amino acids. CDR3 loop: CAISDRDSNNEQFF. The CDR3 bases are TGTGCCATCAGTGACAGGGACTCCAACAATGAGCAGTTCTTC.

Points on this clone: Other nucleotide sequences from this sample produce the same CDR3. The V gene is TRBV7-8, the J gene TRBJ2-1, with 13 positions matching TRBD2. CDR1 and CDR2 from the germline V gene are SGHVS and FQNEAQ. This CDR3 comprises 17 residues. V gave up 1 base and J gave up 0 bases; unmatched junction bases: 0. In DNA form, the CDR3 reads TGTGCCAGCAGCTTAGGACTAGCGGGAGGCTCCTACAATGAGCAGTTCTTC. Residues: CASSLGLAGGSYNEQFF.

The chain joins TRBV2 to TRBJ1-2, with 8 nucleotides matching TRBD1. The trim removed 4 bases at V and 3 bases at J, leaving 13 bases unmatched. The CDR3 extends over 17 amino acids. CDR1 and CDR2 from the germline V gene are SNHLY and FYNNEI. DNA for the CDR3: TGTGCCAGCAGTGCTCGTCCAGGGGGCGATCCATACTATGGCTACACCTTC. Translation: CASSARPGGDPYYGYTF.

The rearrangement uses TRBV28 and TRBJ2-1; 7 bases are shared with TRBD1. Trimming took 5 bases from V and 4 from J; bases not matched to a gene: 8. Germline CDR1 is MDHEN and CDR2 is SYDVKM. The CDR3 is 15 residues long. CDR3 loop: CASSPSTGSYNEQFF. For the CDR3, the DNA is TGTGCCAGCAGTCCATCGACAGGGAGTTACAATGAGCAGTTCTTC.

As regards this clone: In the same sample, other DNA sequences code for this CDR3. The V and J genes are TRBV19 and TRBJ2-7; D is possibly TRBD1 (6 bases). Germline V CDR1 and CDR2: LNHDA, SQIVND (reference sequence). V was pared by 1 base and J by 6 bases, with 13 bases between. The CDR3 has 14 residues. The CDR3 sequence is CASSIGRGLGEQYF. CDR3 DNA sequence: TGTGCCAGTAGTATAGGCAGGGGCCTCGGCGAGCAGTACTTC. Together with reference TRBV19 and TRBJ2-7, the CDR3 gives the full variable domain: DGGITQSPKYLFRKEGQNVTLSCEQNLNHDAMYWYRQDPGQGLRLIYYSQIVNDFQKGDIAEGYSVSREKKESFPLTVTSAQKNPTAFYLCASSIGRGLGEQYFGPGTRLTVT.

The rearrangement links TRBV7-6 to TRBJ2-7; a possible D gene is TRBD1 (6 bases). The V gene's germline CDR1 is SGHVS and CDR2 FNYEAQ. Between the trimmed V and J ends, which lost 3 bases and 0 bases, there was a span of 12 bases. The CDR3 has 15 residues. The CDR3 DNA sequence: TGTGCCAGCAGCTTTGGGACACAGAGCTCCTACGAGCAGTACTTC. Translating gives CASSFGTQSSYEQYF. The variable domain in full, with the rest retrieved from reference TRBV7-6 and TRBJ2-7, is GAGVSQSPRYKVTKRGQDVALRCDPISGHVSLYWYRQALGQGPEFLTYFNYEAQQDKSGLPNDRFSAERPEGSISTLTIQRTEQRDSAMYRCASSFGTQSSYEQYFGPGTRLTVT.

This clone has just one count. The V and J genes are TRBV19 and TRBJ2-7; the match to TRBD2 covers 7 bases. V lost 6 bases to trimming and J lost 2 bases; unmatched junction nucleotides: 10. There are 15 residues in the CDR3. Germline CDR1 reads LNHDA; CDR2 reads SQIVND (reference sequence). The CDR3 nucleotides are TGTGCCAGTAGCTGGGGCGGGAGCGGCGCCTACGAGCAGTACTTC. Residues: CASSWGGSGAYEQYF.

The V and J genes are TRBV27 and TRBJ2-1; maybe TRBD1 (6 bases). This CDR3 is 12 amino acids long. The ends were cut back, 4 bases at V and 10 bases at J, with 11 bases in the middle. The germline V gene encodes CDR1 MNHEY and CDR2 SMNVEV (reference sequence). The CDR3 protein is CASSSQGPEQFF. The CDR3 DNA reads TGTGCCAGCAGTTCACAGGGCCCGGAGCAGTTCTTC.

The chain joins TRBV5-1 to TRBJ2-7, with a possible D match to TRBD1 (6 bases). Trimming removed 4 bases from V and 3 bases from J, with 11 bases in between. The CDR3 has 13 amino acids. Germline CDR1 is SGHRS and CDR2 is YFSETQ. Here the CDR3 reads CASSRTDSYEQYF. The DNA for the CDR3 is TGCGCCAGCAGCCGCACGGACAGCTACGAGCAGTACTTC.

V and J are TRBV5-6 and TRBJ2-1, with 7 bases that match TRBD1. Germline V CDR1 and CDR2: SGHDT, YYEEEE. This CDR3 contains 17 residues. With 5 bases clipped from V and 4 bases from J, the junction kept 15 bases outside the gene matches. The CDR3 here is CASSSDTRGQFYNEQFF. The CDR3, as DNA: TGTGCCAGCAGTTCAGACACAAGGGGGCAGTTTTACAATGAGCAGTTCTTC.

CDR3 sequence reads: CASSYGTGHTDTQYF. The DNA for the CDR3 is TGTGCCAGCAGTTACGGGACAGGGCACACAGATACGCAGTATTTT. This rearrangement joins TRBV6-5 to TRBJ2-3; 9 bases fit TRBD1. The CDR3 is made up of 15 amino acids. The junction had 2 bases not matched to a gene; V was cut back by 2 bases and J by 2 bases. Per germline, CDR1 MNHEY and CDR2 SVGAGI.

The chain has TRBV6-5 and TRBJ1-4; 7 bases fit TRBD1. The CDR3 contains 14 residues. V trimming: 6 bases; J trimming: 7 bases; junction bases outside the gene matches: 8. The germline CDR1 and CDR2 sequences are MNHEY and SVGAGI. The CDR3 region is CASSRRQGGEKLFF. The CDR3 coding sequence is TGTGCCAGCAGCCGAAGACAGGGAGGTGAAAAACTGTTTTTT.

The chain joins TRBV28 to TRBJ2-7, with 9 bases lining up with TRBD1. The CDR3 sequence is 14 residues long. The V gene end was trimmed by 3 bases and the J gene end by 4 bases; junction bases not matched to a gene: 4. Germline V lookup: CDR1 MDHEN, CDR2 SYDVKM. The CDR3 loop is CASSFKGQGYEQYF. The CDR3 DNA is TGTGCCAGCAGTTTTAAGGGACAGGGTTACGAGCAGTACTTC. Supplemented by reference TRBV28 and TRBJ2-7, the full variable domain reads DVKVTQSSRYLVKRTGEKVFLECVQDMDHENMFWYRQDPGLGLRLIYFSYDVKMKEKGDIPEGYSVSREKKERFSLILESASTNQTSMYLCASSFKGQGYEQYFGPGTRLTVT.

In this sample, this clone turned up a few times. Other DNA sequences of this sample code for an identical CDR3. CDR3 in amino acids: CASSYLGQGANEQYF. The CDR3, as DNA: TGTGCCAGCAGTTACCTTGGACAGGGGGCAAATGAGCAGTACTTC. This chain connects TRBV6-6 to TRBJ2-7; 11 bases match TRBD1. Trimming took 2 bases from V and 7 from J; bases not matched to a gene: 7. Germline V gene lookup returns CDR1 MNHNY and CDR2 SVGAGI (reference sequence). The CDR3 covers 15 residues.

The gene calls are TRBV2 and TRBJ2-3; 10 nucleotides match TRBD2. After removal of 6 bases from V and 2 bases from J, the junction contained 11 bases not matched to a gene. The CDR3 extends over 17 amino acids. CDR1 and CDR2 (germline): SNHLY, FYNNEI. In nucleotides, the CDR3 is TGTGCCAGCAGCCCATGGACTAGCGGAGCAATCACAGATACGCAGTATTTT. Translation: CASSPWTSGAITDTQYF.

This chain uses TRBV4-1 with TRBJ2-7; either TRBD1 or TRBD2 may fit D (5 bases each). CDR3 length: 13 residues. Trimming removed 5 bases at V and 0 bases at J, with 8 bases between. Germline V CDR1 and CDR2: MGHRA, YSYEKL. CDR3 sequence: CASSWDGSYEQYF. The CDR3 DNA sequence: TGCGCCAGCAGCTGGGACGGCTCCTACGAGCAGTACTTC.

On this clone: The sample holds other DNA sequences that translate to the same CDR3. The V and J genes are TRBV6-6 and TRBJ1-1; maybe TRBD1 (6 bases). The CDR3 covers 13 residues. V lost 7 bases, J lost 1 base, and 10 bases lay in between. Germline CDR1 and CDR2: MNHNY and SVGAGI (reference sequence). CDR3 nucleotide sequence: TGTGCCAGCAAGGGGGGAGGGAACACTGAAGCTTTCTTT. Translating gives CASKGGGNTEAFF.

J is TRBJ2-7 and V is TRBV2, with TRBD1 as a possible D gene (6 bases). The CDR3 is made up of 17 amino acids. The ends were cut back, 2 bases at V and 2 bases at J, with 19 bases in the middle. Germline CDR1 is SNHLY and CDR2 is FYNNEI. CDR3 nucleotides: TGTGCCAGCAGTGAACTTGTACCAGGGGACATGGCCTACGAGCAGTACTTC. Protein product: CASSELVPGDMAYEQYF.

This clone was detected a few times. The chain employs TRBV30 and TRBJ2-2; D is undetermined. Per the germline V gene, CDR1 is GTSNPN and CDR2 is SVGIG (reference sequence). Trimming cost V 4 bases and J 4 bases, with 4 bases left between them. This CDR3 comprises 11 residues. CDR3 protein: CAWITTGELFF. CDR3 in DNA: TGTGCCTGGATCACCACCGGGGAGCTGTTTTTT.